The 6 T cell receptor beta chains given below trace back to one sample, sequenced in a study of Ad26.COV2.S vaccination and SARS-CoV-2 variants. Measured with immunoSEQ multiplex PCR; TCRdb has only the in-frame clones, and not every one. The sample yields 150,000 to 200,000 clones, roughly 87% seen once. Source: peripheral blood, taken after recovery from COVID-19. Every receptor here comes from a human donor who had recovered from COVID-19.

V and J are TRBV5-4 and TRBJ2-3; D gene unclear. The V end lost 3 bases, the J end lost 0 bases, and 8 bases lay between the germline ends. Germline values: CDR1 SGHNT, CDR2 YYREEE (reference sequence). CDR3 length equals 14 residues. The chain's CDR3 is CASSSLTSTDTQYF. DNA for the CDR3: TGTGCCAGCAGCTCCTTGACTAGCACAGATACGCAGTATTTT.

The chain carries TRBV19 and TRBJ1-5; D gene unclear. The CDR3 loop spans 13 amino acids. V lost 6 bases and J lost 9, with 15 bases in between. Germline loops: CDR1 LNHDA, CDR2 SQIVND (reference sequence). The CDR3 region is CASRPGSIWPQHF. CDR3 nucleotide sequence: TGTGCCAGTAGACCGGGTTCGATCTGGCCCCAGCATTTT.

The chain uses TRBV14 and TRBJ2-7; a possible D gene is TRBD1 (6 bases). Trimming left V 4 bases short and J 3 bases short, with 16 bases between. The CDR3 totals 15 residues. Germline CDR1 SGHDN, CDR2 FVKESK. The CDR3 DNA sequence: TGTGCCAGCAGCCGGGCTGTGGGGGCGCTCTACGAGCAGTACTTC. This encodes CASSRAVGALYEQYF. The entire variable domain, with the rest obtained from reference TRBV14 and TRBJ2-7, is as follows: EAGVTQFPSHSVIEKGQTVTLRCDPISGHDNLYWYRRVMGKEIKFLLHFVKESKQDESGMPNNRFLAERTGGTYSTLKVQPAELEDSGVYFCASSRAVGALYEQYFGPGTRLTVT.

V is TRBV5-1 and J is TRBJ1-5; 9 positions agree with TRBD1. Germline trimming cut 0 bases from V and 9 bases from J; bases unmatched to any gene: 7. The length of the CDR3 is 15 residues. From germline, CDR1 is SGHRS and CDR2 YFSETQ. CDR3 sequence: CASSLEGQGTGPQHF. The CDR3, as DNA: TGCGCCAGCAGCTTGGAAGGACAGGGGACGGGGCCCCAGCATTTT.

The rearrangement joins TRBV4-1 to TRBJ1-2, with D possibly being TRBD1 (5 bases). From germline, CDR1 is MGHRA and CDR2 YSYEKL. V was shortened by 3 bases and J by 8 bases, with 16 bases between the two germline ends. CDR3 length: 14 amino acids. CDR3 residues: CASSHDQGIGGYTF. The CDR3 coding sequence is TGCGCCAGCAGCCATGACCAGGGAATCGGGGGCTACACCTTC.

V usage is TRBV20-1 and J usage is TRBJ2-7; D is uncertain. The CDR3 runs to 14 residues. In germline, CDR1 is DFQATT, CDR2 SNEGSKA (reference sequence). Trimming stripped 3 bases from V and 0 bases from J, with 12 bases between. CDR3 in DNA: TGCAGTGCTAGTAAACCGGTGAGCTCCTACGAGCAGTACTTC. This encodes CSASKPVSSYEQYF.